One T cell receptor beta chain is described in this entry. Antigen unknown. This sample stems from a study of cytomegalovirus exposure and HLA in healthy donors. Study in general: The roughly 130 validation repertoires used the same platform as the approximately 670 first-cohort repertoires (as reported by a later analysis). Study conclusions and caveats: The authors confirmed in vitro that three CMV-associated chains were specific for CMV antigens. Around 160 TCR beta chains were listed as cytomegalovirus-associated.

The donors were part of the validation cohort of 95 to 150 subjects. That cohort was separate from the first cohort, which comprised fewer than 800 subjects. Germline lookup yields CDR1 SGHVS and CDR2 FQNEAQ. Deletions cut 4 bases from V and 2 bases from J, with 10 bases between. The CDR3 length is 14 residues. Some clones are missing from TCRdb's copy, which holds only in-frame ones; the method was immunoSEQ multiplex PCR. The repertoire holds under 65,000 clones, with approximately 95% as singletons. This sequence joins TRBV7-8 and TRBJ2-3, with D maybe TRBD2 (5 bases). The sample taken for sequencing was PBMCs. The TCR sequence derives from a woman aged 18-30 years in good health and CMV-seropositive. The CDR3 region is CASSSTGSTDTQYF. CDR3 coding DNA: TGTGCCAGCAGCTCAACGGGGTCCACAGATACGCAGTATTTT.